Listed below are T cell receptor beta chains from one sample, sequenced in a study of blood T cell repertoires in COVID-19. Produced via immunoSEQ multiplex PCR; TCRdb's table is partial and in-frame only. Among roughly 250,000 clones listed, approximately 86% were seen once. The material sequenced was PBMCs or T cells enriched from blood (not recorded which). Receptors originate from a woman aged 30 to 39 with acute COVID-19. Each CDR3 is given with its conserved first and last residue. Each record gives: J gene, clone size, D gene, V gene, CDR3 length, CDR3 protein, CDR3 DNA. The D gene is left open where the match is weak. Clone size is not always given. Where it is, it says once, few, many or a class for expanded clones.

TRBJ2-5 | - | TRBD2 | TRBV5-6 | 17 | CASSRTPGLADQETQYF | TGTGCCAGCAGCCGAACCCCGGGACTAGCGGACCAAGAGACCCAGTACTTC
TRBJ2-5 | - | TRBD2 | TRBV9 | 16 | CASSAGLAGPQETQYF | TGTGCCAGCAGCGCCGGACTAGCGGGGCCCCAAGAGACCCAGTACTTC
TRBJ2-3 | - | - | TRBV7-9 | 12 | CASSLNADTQYF | TGTGCCAGCAGCTTAAATGCGGATACGCAGTATTTT
TRBJ2-3 | - | TRBD1 | TRBV19 | 14 | CASQGGRGQYTQYF | TGTGCCAGTCAAGGGGGCCGAGGCCAATATACGCAGTATTTT
TRBJ1-1 | - | - | TRBV27 | 14 | CASSLNSKNTEAFF | TGTGCCAGCAGTTTGAACAGTAAGAACACTGAAGCTTTCTTT
TRBJ2-7 | once | TRBD1 | TRBV27 | 15 | CASSQGTGGSYEQYF | TGTGCCAGCAGTCAAGGGACAGGGGGCTCTTACGAGCAGTACTTC
TRBJ2-2 | - | - | TRBV28 | 15 | CASSTRYSGRGELFF | TGTGCCAGCAGCACCCGGTATAGCGGTCGCGGGGAGCTGTTTTTT
TRBJ1-6 | - | - | TRBV7-6 | 16 | CASSLVGSSYNSPLHF | TGTGCCAGCAGCTTAGTGGGGAGCTCCTATAATTCACCCCTCCACTTT
TRBJ2-5 | - | TRBD1 | TRBV5-6 | 14 | CASSWRTGQETQYF | TGTGCCAGCAGCTGGAGGACAGGACAAGAGACCCAGTACTTC
TRBJ2-5 | - | - | TRBV29-1 | 13 | CSVEVAGRETQYF | TGCAGCGTTGAAGTGGCGGGGAGAGAGACCCAGTACTTC
TRBJ1-1 | - | - | TRBV6-5 | 12 | CASRQGNTEAFF | TGTGCCAGCAGACAGGGCAACACTGAAGCTTTCTTT
TRBJ2-7 | - | - | TRBV7-2 | 17 | CASKRHAGATGYYEQYF | TGTGCCAGCAAGAGACACGCGGGGGCCACGGGATACTACGAGCAGTACTTC
TRBJ1-6 | - | - | TRBV18 | 15 | CASSRSPRARSSLHF | TGTGCCAGCTCACGGAGTCCCAGGGCGCGGTCATCCCTCCACTTT
TRBJ1-1 | once | - | TRBV28 | 13 | CASNGGEYTEAFF | TGTGCCAGCAATGGAGGGGAGTACACTGAAGCTTTCTTT
TRBJ1-1 | - | - | TRBV3-1/TRBV3-2 | 11 | CASSLRGEAFF | TGTGCCAGCAGCCTACGAGGGGAAGCTTTCTTT
TRBJ1-5 | - | - | TRBV28 | 14 | CATKDSSSNQPQHF | TGTGCCACCAAGGACAGTTCGAGCAATCAGCCCCAGCATTTT
TRBJ2-2 | - | TRBD1 | TRBV18 | 21 | CASSVRGCTDRGITKNGELFF | TGTGCCAGCTCAGTTAGAGGCTGCACCGACAGGGGGATTACAAAAAACGGGGAGCTGTTTTTT
TRBJ1-4 | - | - | TRBV30 | 15 | CAWREIDWLNEKLFF | TGTGCCTGGAGAGAGATCGACTGGCTAAATGAAAAACTGTTTTTT
TRBJ1-6 | once | - | TRBV25-1 | 11 | CASSAGLPLHF | TGTGCCAGCAGTGCTGGGCTCCCCCTCCACTTT
TRBJ1-1 | - | - | TRBV18 | 15 | CASSPPVAVHTEAFF | TGTGCCAGCTCACCACCGGTTGCGGTACACACTGAAGCTTTCTTT
TRBJ2-7 | - | TRBD2 | TRBV6-6 | 14 | CASSQSGTVDEQYF | TGTGCCAGCAGCCAGAGCGGGACGGTCGACGAGCAGTACTTC
TRBJ2-5 | - | - | TRBV21-1 | 16 | CASSSLGQGKEETQYF | TGTGCCAGCAGCAGCCTTGGACAGGGAAAGGAAGAGACCCAGTACTTC
TRBJ1-5 | - | - | TRBV6-5 | 16 | CASSYSILQGGQPQHF | TGTGCCAGCAGTTACTCGATACTGCAGGGCGGTCAGCCCCAGCATTTT
TRBJ2-3 | - | - | TRBV6-1 | 16 | CASSEAPGYGTDTQYF | TGTGCCAGCAGTGAAGCACCGGGGTATGGCACAGATACGCAGTATTTT
TRBJ2-3 | - | TRBD2 | TRBV19 | 18 | CASSKSISGGSRSDTQYF | TGTGCCAGTAGTAAATCCATTAGCGGGGGGAGTCGTTCCGATACGCAGTATTTT
TRBJ2-3 | - | - | TRBV12-5 | 17 | CASGLVSGLENTDTQYF | TGTGCTAGTGGTTTGGTCTCAGGGTTAGAGAACACAGATACGCAGTATTTT
TRBJ2-5 | - | - | TRBV23-1 | 15 | CASSQSGGPWETQYF | TGCGCCAGCAGCCAATCCGGGGGGCCGTGGGAGACCCAGTACTTC
TRBJ1-1 | - | - | TRBV3-1/TRBV3-2 | 14 | CASSQVPQNTEAFF | TGTGCCAGCAGCCAAGTTCCCCAGAACACTGAAGCTTTCTTT
TRBJ1-4 | - | - | TRBV15 | 15 | CATSKERVTNEKLFF | TGTGCCACCAGCAAAGAGAGGGTAACTAATGAAAAACTGTTTTTT
TRBJ1-4 | - | TRBD1 | TRBV9 | 14 | CASSVTGGNEKLFF | TGTGCCAGCAGCGTAACAGGGGGCAATGAAAAACTGTTTTTT
TRBJ1-1 | - | - | TRBV28 | 13 | CASIGGVSTEAFF | TGTGCCAGCATAGGGGGTGTCAGCACTGAAGCTTTCTTT
TRBJ2-7 | - | - | TRBV3-1/TRBV3-2 | 17 | CASSLNDRLGPSYEQYF | TGTGCCAGCAGCCTTAACGACAGGTTGGGGCCATCCTACGAGCAGTACTTC
TRBJ2-6 | - | - | TRBV2 | 13 | CASSEGQANVLTF | TGTGCCAGCAGTGAGGGCCAGGCCAACGTCCTGACTTTC
TRBJ2-3 | - | TRBD2 | TRBV7-2 | 16 | CASSLVASGGADTQYF | TGTGCCAGCAGCTTAGTGGCTAGCGGCGGGGCAGATACGCAGTATTTT
TRBJ2-7 | - | - | TRBV9 | 13 | CASSADTSYEQYF | TGTGCCAGCAGCGCGGACACCTCCTACGAGCAGTACTTC
TRBJ2-2 | - | TRBD1 | TRBV28 | 15 | CASSLVRGRTGELFF | TGTGCCAGCAGTTTAGTCAGGGGGCGGACCGGGGAGCTGTTTTTT
TRBJ2-2 | - | - | TRBV5-1 | 14 | CASSPTGLTGELFF | TGCGCCAGCAGCCCAACCGGACTGACCGGGGAGCTGTTTTTT
TRBJ1-6 | - | TRBD1 | TRBV28 | 15 | CASTPQGFGNSPLHF | TGTGCCAGCACCCCACAGGGGTTCGGAAATTCACCCCTCCACTTT
TRBJ1-1 | - | TRBD1 | TRBV4-3 | 16 | CASSQGGTGRNTEAFF | TGCGCCAGCAGCCAAGGGGGGACAGGGAGGAACACTGAAGCTTTCTTT